The clone carrying this TCR beta chain was seen at least ten times. Its antigen is still unknown. This entry belongs to a study of T-cell reconstitution after alpha-beta-depleted transplantation in children. Preparation of the TCRbeta library involved a method that used unique molecular identifiers. TCRdb ran MiXCR on the PCR reads and lists one entry per CDR3 protein. The data hold 250,000 to 300,000 distinct CDR3 sequences, with around a tenth observed a single time. Findings and caveats of the study: Two months or so post-transplant, alpha-beta T cells reportedly derived from several hundred expanded graft clones. Some patients' high day-60 TCRbeta diversity was attributed to recipient cells surviving conditioning. T-cell counts and diversity at one year following transplant were attributed mainly to newly produced T cells.

The CDR3 runs 12 residues. Germline CDR1 SGHKS, CDR2 YYEKEE (reference sequence). V was trimmed by 0 bases and J by 9 bases, leaving 7 bases between them. Sample: PBMCs, taken before TCRalphabeta/CD19-depleted stem cell transplant. The chain combines TRBV5-5 with TRBJ2-1; D ambiguous. This TCR derives from a boy in the first two years of life with acute myeloid leukemia, due to receive a stem cell transplant. The CDR3 bases are TGTGCCAGCAGCTTGGGAGGACCTGAGCAGTTCTTC. Protein: CASSLGGPEQFF.